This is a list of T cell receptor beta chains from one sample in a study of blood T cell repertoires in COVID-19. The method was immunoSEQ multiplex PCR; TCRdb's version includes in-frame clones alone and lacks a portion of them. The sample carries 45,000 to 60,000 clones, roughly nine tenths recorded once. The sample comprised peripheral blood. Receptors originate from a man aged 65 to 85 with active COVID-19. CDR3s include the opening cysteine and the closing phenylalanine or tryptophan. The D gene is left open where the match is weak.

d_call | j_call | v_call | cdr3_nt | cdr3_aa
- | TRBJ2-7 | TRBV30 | TGTGCCTGGAGAACGGGACACCAATACGAGCAGTACTTC | CAWRTGHQYEQYF
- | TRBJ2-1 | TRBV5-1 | TGCGCCAGCAGTGGTAGCGGGGACAGCTCCTACAATGAGCAGTTCTTC | CASSGSGDSSYNEQFF
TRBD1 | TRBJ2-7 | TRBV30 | TGTGCCTGGAGTGCGACAGGGTTTATGTACGAGCAGTACTTC | CAWSATGFMYEQYF
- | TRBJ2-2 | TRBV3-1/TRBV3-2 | TGTGCCAGCAGCCTGCAGTCGGGATGGCACACCGGGGAGCTGTTTTTT | CASSLQSGWHTGELFF
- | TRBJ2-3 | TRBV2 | TGTGCCAGCAGTGTTTACTCCGATACGCAGTATTTT | CASSVYSDTQYF
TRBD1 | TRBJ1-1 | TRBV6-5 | TGTGCCAGCTCCCGGACAGGGAGGAACACTGAAGCTTTCTTT | CASSRTGRNTEAFF
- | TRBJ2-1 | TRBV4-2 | TGTGCCAGCAGCCGCGGACTAGGGGGCTACAATGAGCAGTTCTTC | CASSRGLGGYNEQFF
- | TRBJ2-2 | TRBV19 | TGTGCCAGTAGCCGGGTTTTGTACACCGGGGAGCTGTTTTTT | CASSRVLYTGELFF
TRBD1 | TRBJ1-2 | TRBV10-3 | TGTGCCATCAGTGAGTCGTGGGACAGCTATGGCTACACCTTC | CAISESWDSYGYTF
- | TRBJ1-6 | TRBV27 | TGTGCCAGCACGGGGGGGACTTATAATTCACCCCTCCACTTT | CASTGGTYNSPLHF
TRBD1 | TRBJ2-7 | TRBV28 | TGTGCCAGCAGCTTTAAGGGGGCCTCTCTCGAGCAGTACTTC | CASSFKGASLEQYF
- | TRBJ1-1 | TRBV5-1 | TGCGCCAGCAGCCGAGACGGAGGCACTGAAGCTTTCTTT | CASSRDGGTEAFF
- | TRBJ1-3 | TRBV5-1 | TGCGCCAGCAGCTTGGATAGAACCAGAAACACCATATATTTT | CASSLDRTRNTIYF
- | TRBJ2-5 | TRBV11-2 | TGTGCCAGCAGCCACGGGCTAGCGACCAATCGTAAAGAGACCCAGTACTTC | CASSHGLATNRKETQYF
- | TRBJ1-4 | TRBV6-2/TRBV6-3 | TGTGCCAGCAGTTATGAAGGGGCGGATGAAAAACTGTTTTTT | CASSYEGADEKLFF
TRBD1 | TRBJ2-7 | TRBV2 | TGTGCCAGCAGTGAGGACAGGGGATGGGGCGAGCAGTACTTC | CASSEDRGWGEQYF